Below, 20 T cell receptor beta chains from the same sample are listed, as sequenced in a study of blood T cell repertoires in COVID-19. Sequencing used immunoSEQ multiplex PCR; TCRdb keeps in-frame clones, though not all of them. The sample lists tens of thousands of clones, roughly 86% occurring once. Sample: peripheral blood. Every receptor here comes from a man aged 55-75 years with active COVID-19.

V gene TRBV30 combines with J gene TRBJ2-2; 9 positions agree with TRBD1. V shed 6 bases and J 4 bases; nucleotides not matched to a gene: 9. The CDR3 is 15 residues long. The germline V gene has CDR1 GTSNPN and CDR2 SVGIG (reference sequence). The CDR3 DNA sequence: TGTGCCTGCATCCCCGGGACAGGGCTCACCGGGGAGCTGTTTTTT. It specifies CACIPGTGLTGELFF.

The chain has TRBV6-7 and TRBJ1-2, with D perhaps TRBD1 (6 bases). TRBV6-7 is an ORF, with its function uncertain. Trimming took 2 bases from V and 5 from J, leaving 12 bases between them. The length of the CDR3 is 14 residues. Here the CDR3 reads CASSYLGGDYGYTF. The CDR3 DNA sequence: TGTGCCAGCAGTTACCTAGGGGGGGATTATGGCTACACCTTC.

The V and J genes are TRBV11-2 and TRBJ1-1; perhaps TRBD1 as D (6 bases). The ends were cut back, 3 bases at V and 1 base at J, with 12 bases in the middle. CDR1 is SGHAT, CDR2 FQNNGV, per germline. The CDR3 has 15 residues. The CDR3: CASSFGGAPNTEAFF. The CDR3 region has the DNA TGTGCCAGCAGCTTTGGGGGGGCTCCGAACACTGAAGCTTTCTTT. The full variable domain, rest sourced from reference TRBV11-2 and TRBJ1-1, is EAGVAQSPRYKIIEKRQSVAFWCNPISGHATLYWYQQILGQGPKLLIQFQNNGVVDDSQLPKDRFSAERLKGVDSTLKIQPAKLEDSAVYLCASSFGGAPNTEAFFGQGTRLTVV.

The V and J genes are TRBV28 and TRBJ2-7, with 8 bases fitting TRBD1. This CDR3 has 14 amino acids. The junction had 10 bases not matched to a gene; V was cut back by 5 bases and J by 7 bases. Germline V lookup: CDR1 MDHEN, CDR2 SYDVKM. The CDR3 DNA sequence: TGTGCCAGCAGTCTTCGACAGGGGAGTCGGGAGCAGTACTTC. Its protein is CASSLRQGSREQYF. The entire variable domain, with the rest obtained from reference TRBV28 and TRBJ2-7, is as follows: DVKVTQSSRYLVKRTGEKVFLECVQDMDHENMFWYRQDPGLGLRLIYFSYDVKMKEKGDIPEGYSVSREKKERFSLILESASTNQTSMYLCASSLRQGSREQYFGPGTRLTVT.

The rearrangement joins TRBV7-3 to TRBJ2-4; TRBD1 aligns across 9 bases. CDR3 size: 15 residues. Per germline, CDR1 SGHTA and CDR2 FQGTGA. V was pared by 5 bases and J by 6 bases, with 8 bases of the junction left unmatched. The CDR3, as DNA: TGTGCCAGCAGCCCATCCGGGACAGGGCGAAACATTCAGTACTTC. Amino acids: CASSPSGTGRNIQYF.

The chain recombines TRBV7-3 with TRBJ2-3, with D tentatively TRBD1 (5 bases). Trimming removed 1 base from V and 3 bases from J, with 14 bases in between. This CDR3 has 16 residues. CDR1 is SGHTA, CDR2 FQGTGA, per germline. The CDR3 nucleotides are TGTGCCAGCAGCTTAAATCCGATGGGGCGAACAGATACGCAGTATTTT. It specifies CASSLNPMGRTDTQYF.

The chain couples TRBV19 to TRBJ1-2, with 9 nucleotides matching TRBD1. Germline V lookup: CDR1 LNHDA, CDR2 SQIVND (reference sequence). This CDR3 has 15 amino acids. With 7 bases clipped from V and 3 bases from J, the junction kept 9 bases outside the gene matches. The CDR3 coding sequence is TGTGCCAGTAAGGACAGGGGCGGCTTTGACTATGGCTACACCTTC. This codes for CASKDRGGFDYGYTF.

The J gene is TRBJ2-3, the V gene TRBV29-1; 8 bases are shared with TRBD1. Per the germline V gene, CDR1 is SQVTM and CDR2 is ANQGSEA. The CDR3 spans 15 residues. V trimming: 0 bases; J trimming: 3 bases; junction bases outside the gene matches: 5. CDR3 DNA: TGCAGCGTTGAAGAGGGGACAGGAGCTACAGATACGCAGTATTTT. Protein: CSVEEGTGATDTQYF.

This chain's CDR3 is CASSGRVLEQYF. The CDR3 coding sequence is TGTGCCAGCAGCGGCCGGGTACTCGAGCAGTACTTC. The rearrangement links TRBV27 to TRBJ2-7; no clear D. The V end was cut by 6 bases, the J end by 6 bases, with 12 bases between. Germline V gives CDR1 MNHEY, CDR2 SMNVEV (reference sequence). The length of the CDR3 is 12 residues.

This rearrangement joins TRBV14 to TRBJ2-1; the match to TRBD2 covers 12 bases. Trimming removed 4 bases from V and 7 bases from J; junction bases left unmatched: 8. Germline-derived CDR1 and CDR2 are SGHDN and FVKESK. CDR3 size: 16 residues. The CDR3 loop reads CASSPLTSGSGNEQFF. As DNA, the CDR3 is TGTGCCAGCAGCCCCCTGACTAGCGGGAGTGGGAATGAGCAGTTCTTC.

V gene TRBV18 combines with J gene TRBJ2-2, with D unresolved. This CDR3 has 12 amino acids. CDR1 KGHSH and CDR2 LQKENI come from the germline V gene. Deletions cut 8 bases from V and 2 bases from J, with 6 bases between. The CDR3 sequence: CASTSNTGELFF. The CDR3 DNA reads TGTGCCAGCACTTCCAACACCGGGGAGCTGTTTTTT.

This chain's CDR3 is CASSPSGGPYEQYF. The DNA of the CDR3 is TGTGCCAGCAGCCCTAGCGGGGGACCCTACGAGCAGTACTTC. The chain links TRBV7-3 to TRBJ2-7; 10 nucleotides align to TRBD2. This CDR3 is 14 amino acids long. The trim removed 5 bases at V and 2 bases at J, leaving 3 bases unmatched. Germline V lookup: CDR1 SGHTA, CDR2 FQGTGA.

J is TRBJ1-2 and V is TRBV23-1; perhaps TRBD1 as D (6 bases). TRBV23-1 is known as an ORF, though its function is uncertain. Deletions cut 7 bases from V and 8 bases from J, with 17 bases between. The CDR3 consists of 13 residues. The CDR3 sequence: CASKAGEGGGYTF. The CDR3 region has the DNA TGCGCCAGCAAGGCAGGGGAAGGAGGAGGCTACACCTTC.

The chain links TRBV6-5 to TRBJ1-4, with TRBD1 matching over 10 bases. The V segment lost 2 bases and the J segment 7 bases; nucleotides outside the gene matches: 4. The CDR3 spans 15 residues. The germline CDR1 and CDR2 sequences are MNHEY and SVGAGI. CDR3 loop: CASSYDRGQIEKLFF. CDR3 bases: TGTGCCAGCAGTTACGACAGGGGGCAGATTGAAAAACTGTTTTTT.

The chain employs TRBV18 and TRBJ2-1; 11 nucleotides agree with TRBD2. CDR1 KGHSH and CDR2 LQKENI come from the germline V gene. The CDR3 consists of 18 residues. J gave up 2 bases and V 4 bases, and 10 bases lay outside the gene matches. CDR3 sequence: CASSRTPPGLAAYNEQFF. The CDR3 DNA reads TGTGCCAGCTCACGAACTCCTCCGGGACTAGCGGCCTACAATGAGCAGTTCTTC.

The V and J genes are TRBV6-5 and TRBJ1-5; 8 bases are shared with TRBD1. The CDR3 extends over 15 amino acids. CDR1 is MNHEY and CDR2 is SVGAGI in the germline V gene. The V segment lost 2 bases and the J segment 7 bases; nucleotides outside the gene matches: 7. The CDR3 bases are TGTGCCAGCAGTTACAGGGCAGGGGGCTTGCAGCCCCAGCATTTT. Translating it yields CASSYRAGGLQPQHF.

The rearrangement joins TRBV6-5 to TRBJ2-2, with TRBD2 identical over 8 bases. Trimming removed 7 bases from V and 5 bases from J; junction bases left unmatched: 9. The V gene's germline CDR1 is MNHEY and CDR2 SVGAGI. This CDR3 is 15 amino acids long. The CDR3 sequence is CASTFSGTGTGELFF. DNA of the CDR3: TGTGCCAGCACCTTTAGCGGGACTGGTACCGGGGAGCTGTTTTTT.

The chain uses TRBV9 and TRBJ1-1; D remains ambiguous. V was trimmed by 3 bases and J by 3 bases, leaving 15 bases between them. Per germline, CDR1 SGDLS and CDR2 YYNGEE. The CDR3 totals 15 residues. The CDR3 DNA reads TGTGCCAGCAGCGACGGAACGCGAGGTGACACTGAAGCTTTCTTT. This translates into CASSDGTRGDTEAFF.

Regarding this clone: Sequence at one end of the junction differs from germline and may be a read error. The rearrangement links TRBV7-7 to TRBJ2-5; 8 positions agree with TRBD1. CDR1 SSHAT and CDR2 FNYEAQ come from the germline V gene (reference sequence). The CDR3 has 15 residues. In DNA form, the CDR3 reads TGTGCTAGCAGCTCAGGACAGGGACAACAAGAGACCCAGTACTTC. This translates into CASSSGQGQQETQYF.

The rearrangement uses TRBV11-2 and TRBJ2-5, with 9 positions matching TRBD2. Trimming at V came to 5 bases and at J to 2 bases, leaving 9 bases not matched to a gene. The CDR3 is 16 residues long. Looked up from germline, CDR1 is SGHAT and CDR2 is FQNNGV. The CDR3 sequence: CASSTGLAITQETQYF. Written as DNA, the CDR3 is TGTGCCAGCAGCACAGGACTAGCGATTACGCAAGAGACCCAGTACTTC.